This T cell receptor (beta chain) was obtained from a study of Ad26.COV2.S vaccination and SARS-CoV-2 variants. The treatment was: about 20 received Ad26.COV2.S at low or high dose, single or two shots; five or six received placebo; per-sample allocation not given. Sampling happened 63 days after the first vaccine or placebo injection. Sequenced by immunoSEQ multiplex PCR; TCRdb stores in-frame clones only, minus some. The sample yields some 420,000 clones, 88% seen once. Study observations and caveats: Recipients given vaccine exceeded placebo recipients in spike-specific TCR breadth.

Concerning this clone: The antigen is unknown.

Germline V gene data show CDR1 as MDHEN and CDR2 as SYDVKM. Trimming took 1 base from V and 6 from J; bases not matched to a gene: 4. This CDR3 has 14 residues. Sequencing used peripheral blood, obtained in a trial of Ad26.COV2.S vaccine versus placebo. This sequence was found in a person aged 18-60 years who received the Ad26.COV2.S COVID-19 vaccine or a placebo. The rearrangement links TRBV28 to TRBJ1-2, with 8 bases matching TRBD1. This CDR3 reads CASSLYQGANGYTF. CDR3 DNA: TGTGCCAGCAGTTTATATCAGGGGGCAAATGGCTACACCTTC.